This T cell receptor beta chain was found in a study of T cells after yellow fever vaccination. Study-level information: The fractions with low cell numbers were processed using SMART-Seq v4 Ultra Low Input. Study results and limitations: Reappearing after the booster were most of the clones from primary vaccination (almost 97% CD4, 70% to 90% CD8). Contaminating bulk clonotypes could be abundant in FACS-sorted repertoires.

V lost 6 bases, J lost 1 base, and 8 bases stayed unmatched. The CDR3 length is 15 residues. Each CDR3 protein gets one entry after TCRdb re-called the 5' RACE reads with MiXCR. The data show a few hundred thousand distinct CDR3 sequences, with 8.7% seen just once and 15% to 20% held by the top ten. This clonotype was counted only a few times. Antigen unknown. Sample: PBMCs, taken on the day of the first yellow fever vaccination. This clonotype was obtained from a man aged 18 to 29 who received the YFV17D yellow fever vaccine. The chain uses TRBV12-3 or TRBV12-4 and TRBJ1-1; 7 nucleotides align to TRBD1. The CDR3, as DNA: TGTGCCAGCAGGGTCAGGGGGTCCGGGAACACTGAAGCTTTCTTT. Translation gives CASRVRGSGNTEAFF.